The clone carrying this TCR beta chain has a handful of counts. It was RNA transcripts that yielded the amplified TCR beta CDR3 regions. TCR CDR3 regions were first amplified by RT-PCR with HTBI primers. TCRdb reprocessed the multiplex PCR reads with MiXCR, giving one entry per CDR3 protein. In the table there are about 560,000 distinct CDR3 sequences, roughly 17% of which are singletons. These data are taken from a study of T cells in Graves' hyperthyroidism and ophthalmopathy. Stable Graves' hyperthyroidism denoted no ophthalmopathy progression over 18 months. The sequencing input was blood. The receptor was derived from a woman aged 18-35 years with Graves' hyperthyroidism.

CDR3 sequence (DNA): TGTGCCAGCAGCCCGGGACTAGCGGGGGCCCTACTCACAGATACGCAGTATTTT. Protein sequence: CASSPGLAGALLTDTQYF. The genes are TRBV7-3 and TRBJ2-3; TRBD2 matches 14 bases. Germline V gene data show CDR1 as SGHTA and CDR2 as FQGTGA. The junction had 9 bases not matched to a gene; V was cut back by 5 bases and J by 2 bases. This CDR3 comprises 18 residues.